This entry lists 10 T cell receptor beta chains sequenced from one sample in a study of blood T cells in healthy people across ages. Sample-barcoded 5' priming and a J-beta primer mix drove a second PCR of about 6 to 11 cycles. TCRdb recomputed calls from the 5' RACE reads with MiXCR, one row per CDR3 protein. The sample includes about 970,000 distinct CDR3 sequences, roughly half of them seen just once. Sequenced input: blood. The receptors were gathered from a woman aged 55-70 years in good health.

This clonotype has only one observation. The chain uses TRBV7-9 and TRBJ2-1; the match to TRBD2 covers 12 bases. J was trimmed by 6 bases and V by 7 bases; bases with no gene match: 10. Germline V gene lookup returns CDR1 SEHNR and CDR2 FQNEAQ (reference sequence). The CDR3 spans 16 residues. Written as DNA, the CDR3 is TGTGCCAGCACCTCGACTAGCGGGAGTAAGGTCAATGAGCAGTTCTTC. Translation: CASTSTSGSKVNEQFF.

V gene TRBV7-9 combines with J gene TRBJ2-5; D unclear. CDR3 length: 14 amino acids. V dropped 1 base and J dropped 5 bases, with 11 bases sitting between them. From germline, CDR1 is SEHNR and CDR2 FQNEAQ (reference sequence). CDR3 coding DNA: TGTGCCAGCAGCTTAGTCCTAGTCGGGGAGACCCAGTACTTC. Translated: CASSLVLVGETQYF.

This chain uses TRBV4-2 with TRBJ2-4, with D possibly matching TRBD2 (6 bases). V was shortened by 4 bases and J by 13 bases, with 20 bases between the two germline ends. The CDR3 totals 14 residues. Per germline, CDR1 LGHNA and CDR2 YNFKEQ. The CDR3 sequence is CASSRRDLSEEQYF. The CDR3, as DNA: TGTGCCAGCAGCCGCCGGGACTTGAGTGAGGAGCAGTACTTC.

The CDR3 DNA reads as TGCAGTGCACATAAGACTAGCTTCTACGAGCAGTACTTC. Its translation: CSAHKTSFYEQYF. This chain uses TRBV20-1 with TRBJ2-7; 7 nucleotides align to TRBD2. The germline gives CDR1 DFQATT, CDR2 SNEGSKA (reference sequence). V shed 6 bases, J shed 3 bases, and the junction held 8 bases outside the gene matches. The length of the CDR3 is 13 residues.

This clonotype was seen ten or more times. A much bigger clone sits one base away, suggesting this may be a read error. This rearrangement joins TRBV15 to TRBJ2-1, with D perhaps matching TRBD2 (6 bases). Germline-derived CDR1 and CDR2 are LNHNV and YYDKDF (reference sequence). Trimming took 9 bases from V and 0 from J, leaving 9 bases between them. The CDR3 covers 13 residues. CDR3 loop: CATGDSSYNEQFF. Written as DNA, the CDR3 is TGTGCCACTGGGGACTCCTCCTACAATGAGCAGTTCTTC.

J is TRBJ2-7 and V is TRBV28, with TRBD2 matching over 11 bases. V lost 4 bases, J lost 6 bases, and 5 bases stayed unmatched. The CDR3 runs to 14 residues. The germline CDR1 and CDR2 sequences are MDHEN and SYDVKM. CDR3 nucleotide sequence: TGTGCCAGCAGTTCTCCGGGACTAGCGGCCGAGCAGTACTTC. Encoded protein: CASSSPGLAAEQYF. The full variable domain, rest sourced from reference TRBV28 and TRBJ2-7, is DVKVTQSSRYLVKRTGEKVFLECVQDMDHENMFWYRQDPGLGLRLIYFSYDVKMKEKGDIPEGYSVSREKKERFSLILESASTNQTSMYLCASSSPGLAAEQYFGPGTRLTVT.

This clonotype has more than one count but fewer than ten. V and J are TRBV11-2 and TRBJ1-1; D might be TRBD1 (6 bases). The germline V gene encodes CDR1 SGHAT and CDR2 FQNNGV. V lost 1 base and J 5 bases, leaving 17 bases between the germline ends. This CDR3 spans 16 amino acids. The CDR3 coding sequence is TGTGCCAGCAGCTTAGGCAGACTGTTGGGACAAACTGAAGCTTTCTTT. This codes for CASSLGRLLGQTEAFF.

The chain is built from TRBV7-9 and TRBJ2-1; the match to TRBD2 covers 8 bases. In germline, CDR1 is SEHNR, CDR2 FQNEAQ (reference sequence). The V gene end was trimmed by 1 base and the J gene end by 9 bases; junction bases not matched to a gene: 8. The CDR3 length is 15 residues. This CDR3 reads CASSLVATSVAEQFF. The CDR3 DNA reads TGTGCCAGCAGCTTAGTGGCGACTAGCGTTGCTGAGCAGTTCTTC. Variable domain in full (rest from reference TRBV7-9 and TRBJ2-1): DTGVSQNPRHKITKRGQNVTFRCDPISEHNRLYWYRQTLGQGPEFLTYFQNEAQLEKSRLLSDRFSAERPKGSFSTLEIQRTEQGDSAMYLCASSLVATSVAEQFFGPGTRLTVL.

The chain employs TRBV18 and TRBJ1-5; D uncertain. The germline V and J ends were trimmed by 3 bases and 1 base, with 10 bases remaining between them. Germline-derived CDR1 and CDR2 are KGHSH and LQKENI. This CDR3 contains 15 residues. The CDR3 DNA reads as TGTGCCAGCTCACCCGCCAAAAGAAGCAATCAGCCCCAGCATTTT. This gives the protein CASSPAKRSNQPQHF.

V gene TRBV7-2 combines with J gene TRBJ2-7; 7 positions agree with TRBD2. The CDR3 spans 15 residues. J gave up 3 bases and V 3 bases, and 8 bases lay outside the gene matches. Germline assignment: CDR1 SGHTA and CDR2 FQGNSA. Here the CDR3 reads CASSFGPSGNYEQYF. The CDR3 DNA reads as TGTGCCAGCAGCTTCGGTCCGAGCGGGAACTACGAGCAGTACTTC.